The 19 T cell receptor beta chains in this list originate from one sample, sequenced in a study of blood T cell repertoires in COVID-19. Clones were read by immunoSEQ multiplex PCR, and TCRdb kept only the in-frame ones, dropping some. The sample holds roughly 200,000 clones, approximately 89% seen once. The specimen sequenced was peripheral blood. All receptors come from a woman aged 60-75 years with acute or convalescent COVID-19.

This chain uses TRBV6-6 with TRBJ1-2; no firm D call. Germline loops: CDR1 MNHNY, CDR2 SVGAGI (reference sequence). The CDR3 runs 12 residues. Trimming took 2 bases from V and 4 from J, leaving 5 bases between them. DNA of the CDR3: TGTGCCAGCAGTTACGAGGCCTATGGCTACACCTTC. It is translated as CASSYEAYGYTF.

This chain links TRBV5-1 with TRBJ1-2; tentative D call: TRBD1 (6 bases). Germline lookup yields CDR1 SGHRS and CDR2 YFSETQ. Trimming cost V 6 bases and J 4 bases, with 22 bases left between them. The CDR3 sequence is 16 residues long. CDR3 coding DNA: TGCGCCAGCACCCTCTCTCCGGGACAACGGGTCTATGGCTACACCTTC. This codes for CASTLSPGQRVYGYTF.

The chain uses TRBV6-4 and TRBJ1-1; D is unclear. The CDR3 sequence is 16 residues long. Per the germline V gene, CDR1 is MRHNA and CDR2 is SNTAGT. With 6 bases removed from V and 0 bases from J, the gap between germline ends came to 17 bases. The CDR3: CASRPEDTPLNTEAFF. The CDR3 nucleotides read TGTGCCAGCAGGCCAGAAGACACTCCCCTGAACACTGAAGCTTTCTTT.

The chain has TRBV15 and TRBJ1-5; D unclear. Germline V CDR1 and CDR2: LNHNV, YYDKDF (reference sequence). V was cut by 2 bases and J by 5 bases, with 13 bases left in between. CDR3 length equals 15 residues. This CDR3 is CATSRRGGVHQPQHF. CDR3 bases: TGTGCCACCAGCAGACGAGGAGGCGTCCATCAGCCCCAGCATTTT.

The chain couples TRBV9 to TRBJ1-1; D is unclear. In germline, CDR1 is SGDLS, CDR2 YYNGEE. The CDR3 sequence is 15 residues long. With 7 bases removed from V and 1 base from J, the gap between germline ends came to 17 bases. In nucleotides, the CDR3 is TGTGCCAGCTCTACCGACGAGGGAGGGAACACTGAAGCTTTCTTT. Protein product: CASSTDEGGNTEAFF.

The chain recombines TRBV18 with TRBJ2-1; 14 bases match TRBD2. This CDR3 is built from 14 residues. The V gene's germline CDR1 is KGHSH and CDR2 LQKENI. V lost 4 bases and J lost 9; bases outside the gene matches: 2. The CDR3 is CASSLGLAGVEQFF. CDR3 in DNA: TGTGCCAGCTCACTGGGACTAGCGGGAGTTGAGCAGTTCTTC.

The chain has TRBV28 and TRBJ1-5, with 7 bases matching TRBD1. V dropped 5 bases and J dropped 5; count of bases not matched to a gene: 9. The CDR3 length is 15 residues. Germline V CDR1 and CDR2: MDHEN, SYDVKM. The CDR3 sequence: CASSTGTVTYQPQHF. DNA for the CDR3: TGTGCCAGCAGTACCGGGACAGTAACATATCAGCCCCAGCATTTT.

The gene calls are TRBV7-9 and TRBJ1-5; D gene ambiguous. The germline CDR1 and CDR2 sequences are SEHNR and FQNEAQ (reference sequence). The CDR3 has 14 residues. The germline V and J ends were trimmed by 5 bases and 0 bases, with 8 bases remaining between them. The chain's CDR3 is CASSTDYSNQPQHF. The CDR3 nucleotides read TGTGCCAGCAGCACCGACTATAGCAATCAGCCCCAGCATTTT.

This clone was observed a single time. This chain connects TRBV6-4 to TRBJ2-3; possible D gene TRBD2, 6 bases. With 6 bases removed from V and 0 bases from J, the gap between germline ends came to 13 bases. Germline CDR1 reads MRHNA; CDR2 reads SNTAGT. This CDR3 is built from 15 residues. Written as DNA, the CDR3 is TGTGCCAGCAGATCGAGCGGGTCTAGCACAGATACGCAGTATTTT. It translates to CASRSSGSSTDTQYF.

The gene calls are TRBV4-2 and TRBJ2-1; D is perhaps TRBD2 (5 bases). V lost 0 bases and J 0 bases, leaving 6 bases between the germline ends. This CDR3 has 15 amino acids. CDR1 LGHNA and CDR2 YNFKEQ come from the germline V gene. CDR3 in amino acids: CASSQEAVSYNEQFF. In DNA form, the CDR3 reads TGTGCCAGCAGCCAAGAAGCGGTCTCCTACAATGAGCAGTTCTTC.

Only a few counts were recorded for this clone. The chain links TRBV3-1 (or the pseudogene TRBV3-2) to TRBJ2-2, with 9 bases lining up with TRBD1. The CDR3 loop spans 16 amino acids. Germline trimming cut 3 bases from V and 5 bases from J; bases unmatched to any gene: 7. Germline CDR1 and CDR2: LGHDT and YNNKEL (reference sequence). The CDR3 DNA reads TGTGCCAGCAGCCACCCCCCCGGGACAGGGACCGGGGAGCTGTTTTTT. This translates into CASSHPPGTGTGELFF.

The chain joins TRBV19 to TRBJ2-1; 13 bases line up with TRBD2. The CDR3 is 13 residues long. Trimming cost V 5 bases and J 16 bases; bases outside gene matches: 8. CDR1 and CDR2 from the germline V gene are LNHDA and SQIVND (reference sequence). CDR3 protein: CASSVGLAGLPFF. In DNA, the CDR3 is TGTGCCAGTAGTGTGGGACTAGCGGGACTACCTTTCTTC.

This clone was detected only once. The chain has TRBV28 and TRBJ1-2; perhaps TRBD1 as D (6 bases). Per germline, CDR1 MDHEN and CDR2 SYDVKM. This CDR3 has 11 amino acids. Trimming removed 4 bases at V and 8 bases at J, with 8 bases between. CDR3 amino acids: CASSYQGGYTF. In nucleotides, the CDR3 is TGTGCCAGCAGTTATCAGGGGGGCTACACCTTC.

CDR3 sequence reads: CSVRSGGSYNEQFF. The DNA for the CDR3 is TGCAGCGTGCGTAGCGGAGGCTCCTACAATGAGCAGTTCTTC. The chain uses TRBV29-1 and TRBJ2-1; D is possibly TRBD2 (6 bases). This CDR3 comprises 14 residues. Germline CDR1 and CDR2: SQVTM and ANQGSEA. Trimming removed 6 bases at V and 0 bases at J, with 12 bases between.

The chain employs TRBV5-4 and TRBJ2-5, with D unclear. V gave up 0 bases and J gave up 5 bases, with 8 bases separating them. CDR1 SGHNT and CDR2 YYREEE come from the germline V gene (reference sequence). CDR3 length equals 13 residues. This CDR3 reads CASSLAVVETQYF. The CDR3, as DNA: TGTGCCAGCAGCTTGGCAGTGGTGGAGACCCAGTACTTC.

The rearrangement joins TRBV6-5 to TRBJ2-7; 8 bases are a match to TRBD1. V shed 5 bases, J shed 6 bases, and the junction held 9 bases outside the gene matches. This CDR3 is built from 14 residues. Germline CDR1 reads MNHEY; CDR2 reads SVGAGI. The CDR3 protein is CASSLDRGRREQYF. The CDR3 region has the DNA TGTGCCAGCAGTCTTGACAGGGGTCGTCGCGAGCAGTACTTC.

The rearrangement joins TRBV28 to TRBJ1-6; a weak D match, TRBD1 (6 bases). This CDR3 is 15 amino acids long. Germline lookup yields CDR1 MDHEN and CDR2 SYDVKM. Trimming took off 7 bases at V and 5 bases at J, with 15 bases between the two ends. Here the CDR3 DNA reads TGTGCCAGCACGCCGACAGGCCCTGATAATTCACCCCTCCACTTT. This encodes CASTPTGPDNSPLHF.

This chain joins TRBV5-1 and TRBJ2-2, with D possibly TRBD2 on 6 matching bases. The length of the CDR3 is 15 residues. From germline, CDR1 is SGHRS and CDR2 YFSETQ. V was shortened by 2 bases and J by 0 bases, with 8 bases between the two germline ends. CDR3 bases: TGCGCCAGCAGCTTCGGGAGCTCGAACACCGGGGAGCTGTTTTTT. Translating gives CASSFGSSNTGELFF.

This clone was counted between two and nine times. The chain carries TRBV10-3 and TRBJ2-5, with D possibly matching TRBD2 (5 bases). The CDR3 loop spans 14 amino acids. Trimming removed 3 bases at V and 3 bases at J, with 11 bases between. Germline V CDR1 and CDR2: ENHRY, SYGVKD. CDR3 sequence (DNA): TGTGCCATCAGTGAAAGCGGTAGCAAAGAGACCCAGTACTTC. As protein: CAISESGSKETQYF.